Each of the 23 T cell receptor beta chains below was sequenced from the same sample in a study of T cells in Graves' hyperthyroidism and ophthalmopathy. The source material, RNA transcripts, was used to amplify TCR beta CDR3 regions. When the TCR CDR3 underwent first-round RT-PCR, the HTBI primer set was used. TCRdb re-analysed the multiplex PCR reads in MiXCR, keeping a single row per CDR3 protein. The repertoire holds under 400,000 distinct CDR3 sequences, with approximately 16% as singletons. The specimen was blood. The receptors were gathered from a woman aged 60-70 years with Graves' ophthalmopathy.

The rearrangement links TRBV18 to TRBJ2-1; 10 bases are a match to TRBD2. CDR1 is KGHSH and CDR2 is LQKENI in the germline V gene. The V segment lost 6 bases and the J segment 3 bases; nucleotides outside the gene matches: 11. The CDR3 consists of 17 residues. CDR3 sequence: CASSLSMTSGFYNEQFF. CDR3 bases: TGTGCCAGCTCTCTATCGATGACTAGCGGGTTCTACAATGAGCAGTTCTTC.

The chain recombines TRBV6-1 with TRBJ2-7; D is uncertain. From germline, CDR1 is MNHNS and CDR2 SASEGT. The CDR3 runs 12 residues. Trimming shortened V by 4 bases and J by 6 bases, and 10 bases separated the two germline ends. In DNA form, the CDR3 reads TGTGCCAGCAGTGGAAACACCTGCGAGCAGTACTTC. Translated, it gives CASSGNTCEQYF.

This clonotype was seen ten or more times. The chain links TRBV5-1 to TRBJ2-2; TRBD2 aligns across 7 bases. CDR1 and CDR2 from the germline V gene are SGHRS and YFSETQ. After removal of 6 bases from V and 5 bases from J, the junction contained 10 bases not matched to a gene. This CDR3 spans 15 amino acids. The chain's CDR3 is CASTGGGARTGELFF. The CDR3 bases are TGCGCCAGCACGGGGGGAGGCGCGAGGACCGGGGAGCTGTTTTTT.

The V call is TRBV12-3 or TRBV12-4, the J call TRBJ2-7; 8 bases match TRBD2. The junction had 11 bases not matched to a gene; V was cut back by 6 bases and J by 7 bases. The CDR3 runs 14 residues. DNA for the CDR3: TGTGCCAGCAGCCTGACCGGACTAGCTAGTGAGCAGTACTTC. Translated, it gives CASSLTGLASEQYF.

The chain links TRBV2 to TRBJ2-7; no firm D call. Trimming left V 7 bases short and J 0 bases short, with 10 bases between. CDR1 and CDR2 (germline): SNHLY, FYNNEI. The CDR3 spans 13 residues. The CDR3, as DNA: TGTGCCAGCACAAGGGCAGGCTCCTACGAGCAGTACTTC. Translating it yields CASTRAGSYEQYF.

The sample holds many counts of this clonotype. The chain links TRBV6-1 to TRBJ1-1; D ambiguous. The V end was cut by 6 bases, the J end by 4 bases, with 12 bases between. Germline CDR1 and CDR2: MNHNS and SASEGT. The length of the CDR3 is 13 residues. CDR3 amino acids: CASRISHLTEAFF. In nucleotides, the CDR3 is TGTGCCAGCAGGATCTCACACCTCACTGAAGCTTTCTTT.

This clonotype has more than one count but fewer than ten. This sequence joins TRBV4-1 and TRBJ1-2; D is unclear. The CDR3 is 14 residues long. Trimming took 4 bases from V and 1 from J, leaving 10 bases between them. Looked up from germline, CDR1 is MGHRA and CDR2 is YSYEKL. The CDR3 sequence: CASSPSRGNYGYTF. In DNA form, the CDR3 reads TGCGCCAGCAGCCCTTCGCGGGGTAACTATGGCTACACCTTC.

This clonotype was detected ten times or more. V is TRBV28 and J is TRBJ2-7; a weak D match, TRBD1 (5 bases). The CDR3 extends over 15 amino acids. Germline CDR1 reads MDHEN; CDR2 reads SYDVKM. The V and J ends lost 3 bases and 1 base respectively, with 13 bases between them. CDR3 protein: CASSFVDSGSYEQYF. DNA for the CDR3: TGTGCCAGCAGTTTCGTAGACAGTGGGTCCTACGAGCAGTACTTC.

This clonotype showed up many times. The V gene is TRBV7-9, the J gene TRBJ2-3; the match to TRBD2 covers 8 bases. Trimming took 5 bases from V and 5 from J; bases not matched to a gene: 9. Germline V gene sequence: CDR1 SEHNR, CDR2 FQNEAQ (reference sequence). CDR3 length equals 15 residues. The CDR3 sequence: CASSLSGSLIDTQYF. CDR3 DNA sequence: TGTGCCAGCAGCCTGAGCGGGAGCCTTATAGATACGCAGTATTTT.

This clonotype appeared once. V gene TRBV27 combines with J gene TRBJ2-7, with 14 bases fitting TRBD2. CDR1 is MNHEY, CDR2 SMNVEV, per germline (reference sequence). The CDR3 runs to 15 residues. V trimming: 7 bases; J trimming: 3 bases; junction bases outside the gene matches: 5. The CDR3 DNA reads TGTGCCAGCACCCGAGGACTAGCGGGAGGCTACGAGCAGTACTTC. Translating gives CASTRGLAGGYEQYF.

This clonotype has a count of ten or more. V is TRBV28 and J is TRBJ2-2; D gene uncertain. The CDR3 totals 16 residues. CDR1 MDHEN and CDR2 SYDVKM come from the germline V gene. Trimming shortened V by 2 bases and J by 3 bases, and 13 bases separated the two germline ends. The CDR3 spells CASSLALATYTGELFF. The DNA of the CDR3 is TGTGCCAGCAGTTTAGCGCTGGCAACCTACACCGGGGAGCTGTTTTTT.

This clonotype was counted many times. This rearrangement joins TRBV28 to TRBJ2-7; D is possibly TRBD1 (6 bases). Trimming cost V 5 bases and J 6 bases, with 14 bases left between them. Looked up from germline, CDR1 is MDHEN and CDR2 is SYDVKM. CDR3 length equals 13 residues. CDR3 protein: CASSRRPGAEQYF. CDR3 coding DNA: TGTGCCAGCAGTAGACGCCCAGGGGCCGAGCAGTACTTC.

This clonotype has at least ten counts. This chain uses TRBV30 with TRBJ1-1, with 10 bases matching TRBD1. Germline V gene data show CDR1 as GTSNPN and CDR2 as SVGIG (reference sequence). The CDR3 has 16 amino acids. V was pared by 3 bases and J by 5 bases, with 12 bases of the junction left unmatched. The CDR3 DNA follows: TGTGCCTGGAGCTATACGACAGGGGGCTTGAGTACTGAAGCTTTCTTT. This encodes CAWSYTTGGLSTEAFF.

This clonotype was detected a few times. A much larger clone differs from this one at a single base, so this may be a read error. Because the CDR3 is missing its conserved closing phenylalanine or tryptophan, this is likely a read error. The chain recombines TRBV18 with TRBJ2-7; 11 positions match TRBD2. Trimming removed 4 bases from V and 0 bases from J; junction bases left unmatched: 2. The CDR3 has 15 amino acids. CDR1 and CDR2 from the germline V gene are KGHSH and LQKENI. The CDR3 DNA follows: TGTGCCAGCTCACAACTAGCGGGAGCCTCCTACGAGCAGTACCTC. Translated: CASSQLAGASYEQYL.

There are a few counts of this clonotype. V gene TRBV18 combines with J gene TRBJ2-2; the D call may be TRBD1 or TRBD2 (5 bases each). The V and J ends lost 1 base and 5 bases respectively, with 14 bases between them. CDR3 size: 16 residues. CDR1 KGHSH and CDR2 LQKENI come from the germline V gene. This chain's CDR3 is CASSPRGFAITGELFF. CDR3 in DNA: TGTGCCAGCTCACCACGGGGGTTCGCGATAACCGGGGAGCTGTTTTTT. The whole variable domain, filled in from reference TRBV18 and TRBJ2-2, reads NAGVMQNPRHLVRRRGQEARLRCSPMKGHSHVYWYRQLPEEGLKFMVYLQKENIIDESGMPKERFSAEFPKEGPSILRIQQVVRGDSAAYFCASSPRGFAITGELFFGEGSRLTVL.

This clonotype was observed at least ten times. The rearrangement links TRBV4-1 to TRBJ2-7; 7 nucleotides align to TRBD2. From germline, CDR1 is MGHRA and CDR2 YSYEKL. The CDR3 has 14 amino acids. V gave up 3 bases and J gave up 2 bases; unmatched junction bases: 4. CDR3 bases: TGCGCCAGCAGCCATAGCGGGCCAACCTACGAGCAGTACTTC. Translating it yields CASSHSGPTYEQYF.

Many counts were recorded for this clonotype. The V gene is TRBV20-1, the J gene TRBJ1-3; TRBD1 is a possible D gene (5 bases). The germline V and J ends were trimmed by 2 bases and 0 bases, with 20 bases remaining between them. CDR1 and CDR2 (germline): DFQATT, SNEGSKA (reference sequence). This CDR3 spans 18 amino acids. CDR3 residues: CSARISQGAESSGNTIYF. DNA for the CDR3: TGCAGTGCTAGAATATCGCAGGGAGCGGAAAGCTCTGGAAACACCATATATTTT.

This clonotype was recorded only once. The rearrangement uses TRBV24-1 and TRBJ1-5, with a tentative D call TRBD1 (5 bases). V lost 12 bases to trimming and J lost 5 bases, with 19 bases between them. Germline CDR1 is KGHDR and CDR2 is SFDVKD. The CDR3 length is 14 residues. DNA for the CDR3: TGTGCCGTAGGAGGCCGGACATTAGATCAGCCCCAGCATTTT. Encoded protein: CAVGGRTLDQPQHF.

This clonotype has ten or more counts. The V call is TRBV5-8, the J call TRBJ2-1; 12 bases agree with TRBD2. Germline CDR1 reads SGHTS; CDR2 reads YDEGEE. The V gene end was trimmed by 0 bases and the J gene end by 4 bases; junction bases not matched to a gene: 2. The CDR3 covers 16 residues. The CDR3 here is CASSLETSGRYNEQFF. The CDR3 coding sequence is TGTGCCAGCAGCTTGGAAACTAGCGGGAGGTACAATGAGCAGTTCTTC.

A few counts support this clonotype. The V gene is TRBV19, the J gene TRBJ2-5; tentatively, D is TRBD1 (5 bases). Germline lookup yields CDR1 LNHDA and CDR2 SQIVND (reference sequence). The CDR3 consists of 14 residues. V lost 2 bases, J lost 5 bases, and 12 bases lay in between. The CDR3 region is CASSIKTARETQYF. CDR3 DNA sequence: TGTGCCAGTAGTATAAAGACAGCTCGCGAGACCCAGTACTTC.

The chain employs TRBV15 and TRBJ1-5; D is uncertain. This CDR3 region has 14 residues. The germline CDR1 and CDR2 sequences are LNHNV and YYDKDF (reference sequence). Between the trimmed V and J ends, which lost 5 bases and 6 bases, there was a span of 14 bases. In DNA form, the CDR3 reads TGTGCCACCAGCCGCGCGGGCCGGGGTCAGCCCCAGCATTTT. Translation gives CATSRAGRGQPQHF.

The chain carries TRBV29-1 and TRBJ2-5; 11 nucleotides align to TRBD1. The V segment lost 5 bases and the J segment 7 bases; nucleotides outside the gene matches: 9. This CDR3 has 14 residues. CDR1 is SQVTM, CDR2 ANQGSEA, per germline. The CDR3 reads CSVYPGQGGTTQYF. The CDR3 DNA reads TGCAGCGTTTACCCGGGACAGGGGGGAACGACCCAGTACTTC.

At least ten counts were recorded for this clonotype. This chain links TRBV3-1 with TRBJ2-1; TRBD1 agrees at 7 bases. With 4 bases clipped from V and 6 bases from J, the junction kept 15 bases outside the gene matches. The germline CDR1 and CDR2 sequences are LGHDT and YNNKEL (reference sequence). The CDR3 has 17 residues. The CDR3 sequence: CASSRLGTAWGSNEQFF. CDR3 DNA sequence: TGTGCCAGCAGCCGATTAGGGACAGCCTGGGGATCCAATGAGCAGTTCTTC.